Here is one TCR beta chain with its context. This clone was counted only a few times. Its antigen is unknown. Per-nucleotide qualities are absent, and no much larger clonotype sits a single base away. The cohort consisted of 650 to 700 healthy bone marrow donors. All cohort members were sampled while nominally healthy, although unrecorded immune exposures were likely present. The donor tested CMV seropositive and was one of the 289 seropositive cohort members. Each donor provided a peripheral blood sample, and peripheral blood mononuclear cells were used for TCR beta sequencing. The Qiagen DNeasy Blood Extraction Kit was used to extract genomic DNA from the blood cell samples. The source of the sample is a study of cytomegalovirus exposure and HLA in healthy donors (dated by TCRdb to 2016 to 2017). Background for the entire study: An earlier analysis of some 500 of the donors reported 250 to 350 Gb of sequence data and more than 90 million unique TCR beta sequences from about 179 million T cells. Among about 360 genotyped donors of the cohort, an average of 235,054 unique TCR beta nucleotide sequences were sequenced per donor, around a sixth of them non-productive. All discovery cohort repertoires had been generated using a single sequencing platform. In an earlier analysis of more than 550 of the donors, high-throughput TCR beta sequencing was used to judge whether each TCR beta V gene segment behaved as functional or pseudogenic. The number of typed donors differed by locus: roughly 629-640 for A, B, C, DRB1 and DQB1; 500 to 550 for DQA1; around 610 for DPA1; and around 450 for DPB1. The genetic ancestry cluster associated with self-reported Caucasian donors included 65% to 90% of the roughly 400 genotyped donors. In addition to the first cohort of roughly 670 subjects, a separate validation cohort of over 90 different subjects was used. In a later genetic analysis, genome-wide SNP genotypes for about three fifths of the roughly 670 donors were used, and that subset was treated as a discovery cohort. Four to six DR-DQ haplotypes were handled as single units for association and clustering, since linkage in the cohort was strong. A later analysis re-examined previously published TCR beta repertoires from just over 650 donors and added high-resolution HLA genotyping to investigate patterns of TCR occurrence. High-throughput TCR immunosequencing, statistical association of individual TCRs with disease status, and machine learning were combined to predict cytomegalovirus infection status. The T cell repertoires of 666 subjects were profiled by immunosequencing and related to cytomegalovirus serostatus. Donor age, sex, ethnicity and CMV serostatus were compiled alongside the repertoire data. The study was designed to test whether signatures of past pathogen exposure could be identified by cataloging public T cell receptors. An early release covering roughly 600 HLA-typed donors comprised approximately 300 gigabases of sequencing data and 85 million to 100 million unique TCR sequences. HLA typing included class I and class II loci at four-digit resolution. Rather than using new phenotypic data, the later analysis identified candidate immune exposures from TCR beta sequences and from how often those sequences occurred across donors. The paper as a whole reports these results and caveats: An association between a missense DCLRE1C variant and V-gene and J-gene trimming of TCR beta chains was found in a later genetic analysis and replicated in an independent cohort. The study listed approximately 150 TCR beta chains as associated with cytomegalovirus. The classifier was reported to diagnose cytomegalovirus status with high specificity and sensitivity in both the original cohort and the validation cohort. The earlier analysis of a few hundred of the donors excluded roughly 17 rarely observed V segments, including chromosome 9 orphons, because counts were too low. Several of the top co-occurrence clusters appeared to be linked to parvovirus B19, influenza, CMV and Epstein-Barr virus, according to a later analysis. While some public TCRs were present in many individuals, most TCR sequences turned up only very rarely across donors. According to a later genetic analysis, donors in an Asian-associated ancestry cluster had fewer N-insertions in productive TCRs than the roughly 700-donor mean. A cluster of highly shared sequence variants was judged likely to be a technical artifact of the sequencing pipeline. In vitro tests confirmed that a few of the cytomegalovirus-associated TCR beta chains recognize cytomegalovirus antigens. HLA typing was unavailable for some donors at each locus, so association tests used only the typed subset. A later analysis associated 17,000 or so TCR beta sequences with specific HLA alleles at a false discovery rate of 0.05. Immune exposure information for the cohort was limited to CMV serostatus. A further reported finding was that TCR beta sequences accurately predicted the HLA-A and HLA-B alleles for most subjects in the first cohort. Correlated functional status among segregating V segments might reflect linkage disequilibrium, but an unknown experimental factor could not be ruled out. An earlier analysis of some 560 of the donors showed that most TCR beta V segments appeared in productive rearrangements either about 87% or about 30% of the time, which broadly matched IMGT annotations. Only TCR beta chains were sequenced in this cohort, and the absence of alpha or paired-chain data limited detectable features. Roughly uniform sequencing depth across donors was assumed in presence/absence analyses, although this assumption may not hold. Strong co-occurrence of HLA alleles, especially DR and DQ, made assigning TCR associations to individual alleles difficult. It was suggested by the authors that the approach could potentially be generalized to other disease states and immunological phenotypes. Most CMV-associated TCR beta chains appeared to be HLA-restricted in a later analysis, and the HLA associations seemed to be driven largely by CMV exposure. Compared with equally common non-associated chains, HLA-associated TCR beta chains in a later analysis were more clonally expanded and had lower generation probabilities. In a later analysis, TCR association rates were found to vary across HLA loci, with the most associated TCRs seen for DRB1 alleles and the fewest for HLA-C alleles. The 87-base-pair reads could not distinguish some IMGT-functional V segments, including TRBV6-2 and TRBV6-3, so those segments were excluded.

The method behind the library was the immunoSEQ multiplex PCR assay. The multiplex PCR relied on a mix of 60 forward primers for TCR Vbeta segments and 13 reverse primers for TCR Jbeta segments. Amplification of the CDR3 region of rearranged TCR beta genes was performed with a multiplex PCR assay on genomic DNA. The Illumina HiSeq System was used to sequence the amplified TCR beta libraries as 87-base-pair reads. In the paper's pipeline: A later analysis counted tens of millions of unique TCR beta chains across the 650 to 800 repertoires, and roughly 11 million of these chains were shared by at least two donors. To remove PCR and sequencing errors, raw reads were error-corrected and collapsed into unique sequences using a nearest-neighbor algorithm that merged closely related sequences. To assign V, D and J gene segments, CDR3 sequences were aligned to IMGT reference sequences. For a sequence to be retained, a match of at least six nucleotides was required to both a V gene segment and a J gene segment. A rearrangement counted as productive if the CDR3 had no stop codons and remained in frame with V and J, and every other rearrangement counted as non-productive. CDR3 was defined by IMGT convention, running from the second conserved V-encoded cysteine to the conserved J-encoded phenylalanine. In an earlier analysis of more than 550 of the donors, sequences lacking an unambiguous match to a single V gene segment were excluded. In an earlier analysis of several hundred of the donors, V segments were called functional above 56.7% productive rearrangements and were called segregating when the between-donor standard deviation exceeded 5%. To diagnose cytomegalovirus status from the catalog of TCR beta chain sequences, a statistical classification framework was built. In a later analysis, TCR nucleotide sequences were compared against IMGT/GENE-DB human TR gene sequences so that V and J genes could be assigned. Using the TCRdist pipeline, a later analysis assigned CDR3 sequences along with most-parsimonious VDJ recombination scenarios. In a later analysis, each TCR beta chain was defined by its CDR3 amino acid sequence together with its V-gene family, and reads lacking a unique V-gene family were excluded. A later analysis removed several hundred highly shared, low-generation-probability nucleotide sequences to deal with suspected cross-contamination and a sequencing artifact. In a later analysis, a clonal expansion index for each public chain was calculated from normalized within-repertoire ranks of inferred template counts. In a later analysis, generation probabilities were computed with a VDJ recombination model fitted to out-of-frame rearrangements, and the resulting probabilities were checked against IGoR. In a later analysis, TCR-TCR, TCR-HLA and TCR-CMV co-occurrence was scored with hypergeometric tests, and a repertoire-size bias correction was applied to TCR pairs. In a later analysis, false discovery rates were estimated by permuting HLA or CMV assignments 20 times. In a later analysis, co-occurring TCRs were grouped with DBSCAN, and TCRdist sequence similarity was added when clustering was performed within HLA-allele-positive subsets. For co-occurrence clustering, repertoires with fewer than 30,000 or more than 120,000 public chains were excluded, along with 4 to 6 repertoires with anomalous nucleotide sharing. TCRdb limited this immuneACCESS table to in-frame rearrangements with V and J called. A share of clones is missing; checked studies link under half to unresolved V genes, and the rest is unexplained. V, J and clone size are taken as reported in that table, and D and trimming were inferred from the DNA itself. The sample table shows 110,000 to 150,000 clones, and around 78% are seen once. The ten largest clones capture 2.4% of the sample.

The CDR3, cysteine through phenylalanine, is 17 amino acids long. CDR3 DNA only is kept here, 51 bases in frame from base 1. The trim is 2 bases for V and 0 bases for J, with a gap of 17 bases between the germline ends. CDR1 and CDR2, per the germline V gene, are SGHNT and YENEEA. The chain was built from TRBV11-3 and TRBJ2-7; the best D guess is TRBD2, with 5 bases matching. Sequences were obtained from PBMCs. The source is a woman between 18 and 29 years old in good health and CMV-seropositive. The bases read TGTGCCAGCAGCTTAAAGCACGGACTCTTCAGCTCCTACGAGCAGTACTTC. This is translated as CASSLKHGLFSSYEQYF.